This T cell receptor beta chain was found in a study of cytomegalovirus exposure and HLA in healthy donors. About the study: Assignment to the Caucasian-associated ancestry cluster applied to less than 85% of the roughly 420 genotyped donors. Study findings and constraints: Researchers reportedly found TCR beta sequences accurately predicted most subjects' HLA-A and HLA-B alleles. As a later analysis revealed, the rate of TCR association differed by HLA locus, with DRB1 most and HLA-C fewest. Equally common other TCR beta chains were less clonally expanded than HLA-associated ones, a later analysis found.

As for this clone: No antigen is known for it.

CDR3 length: 14 amino acids. With 6 bases clipped from V and 3 bases from J, the junction kept 8 bases outside the gene matches. Germline CDR1 reads KGHSH; CDR2 reads LQKENI. The PCR employed 60 Vbeta primers together with 13 Jbeta primers. Here immunoSEQ multiplex PCR was the method, and the copy in TCRdb shows in-frame clones only, minus some. The table lists around 200,000 clones, less than 85% of them singletons. This rearrangement joins TRBV18 to TRBJ2-7; 7 nucleotides match TRBD2. The receptor was isolated from a girl aged 2 to 9 in good health and CMV-seronegative. Sequencing input: PBMCs. CDR3 nucleotide sequence: TGTGCCAGCTCCCCGGGTCAGCGGGACTACGAGCAGTACTTC. Its translation: CASSPGQRDYEQYF.